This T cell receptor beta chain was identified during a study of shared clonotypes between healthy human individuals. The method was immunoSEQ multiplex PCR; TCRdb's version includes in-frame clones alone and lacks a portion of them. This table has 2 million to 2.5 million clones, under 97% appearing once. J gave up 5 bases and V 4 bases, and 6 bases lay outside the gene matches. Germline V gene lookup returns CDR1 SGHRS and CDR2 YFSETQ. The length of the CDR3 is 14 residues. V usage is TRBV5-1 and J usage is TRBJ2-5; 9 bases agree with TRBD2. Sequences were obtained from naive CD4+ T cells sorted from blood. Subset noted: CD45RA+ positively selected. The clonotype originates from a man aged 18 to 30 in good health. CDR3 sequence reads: CASSKGTSRETQYF. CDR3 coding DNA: TGCGCCAGCAGCAAAGGGACTAGCCGGGAGACCCAGTACTTC. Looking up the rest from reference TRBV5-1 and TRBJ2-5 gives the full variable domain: KAGVTQTPRYLIKTRGQQVTLSCSPISGHRSVSWYQQTPGQGLQFLFEYFSETQRNKGNFPGRFSGRQFSNSRSEMNVSTLELGDSALYLCASSKGTSRETQYFGPGTRLLVL.